These 24 T cell receptor beta chains originate from one sample sequenced in a study of STAT5B mutations in CD4+ large granular lymphocyte leukemia. Generated by immunoSEQ multiplex PCR, the TCRdb table keeps only in-frame clones and is missing some. The top ten clones hold about 1% of a sample with 30,000 or so clones, over 70% of them seen once. The sample taken for sequencing was CD4+ T cells from blood buffy coats. Source of these receptors: a human donor in good health.

The rearrangement uses TRBV7-2 and TRBJ2-1; D is undetermined. Per the germline V gene, CDR1 is SGHTA and CDR2 is FQGNSA. CDR3 length equals 13 residues. Trimming cost V 3 bases and J 2 bases, with 5 bases left between them. The CDR3 DNA reads TGTGCCAGCAGCTTGCAGGCCTACAATGAGCAGTTCTTC. Residues: CASSLQAYNEQFF.

In DNA form, the CDR3 reads TGTGCCAGCAGCGGGACAGTAAACACCGGGGAGCTGTTTTTT. This gives the protein CASSGTVNTGELFF. The chain combines TRBV7-2 with TRBJ2-2, with TRBD1 matching over 7 bases. V dropped 5 bases and J dropped 2; count of bases not matched to a gene: 2. The CDR3 spans 14 residues. From germline, CDR1 is SGHTA and CDR2 FQGNSA.

As regards this clone: A read error may produce the germline difference seen at one junction end. The V and J genes are TRBV7-7 and TRBJ2-3; a possible D gene is TRBD1 (7 bases). This CDR3 contains 16 residues. The germline V gene has CDR1 SSHAT and CDR2 FNYEAQ (reference sequence). The CDR3 is CASSPGGRGSTDTQYF. In nucleotides, the CDR3 is TGTGCTAGCAGCCCAGGGGGGCGGGGCAGCACAGATACGCAGTATTTT.

This chain connects TRBV29-1 to TRBJ2-5; TRBD2 agrees at 7 bases. The CDR3 is made up of 14 amino acids. The V and J ends lost 0 bases and 2 bases, in that order; junction bases with no gene match: 3. Germline values: CDR1 SQVTM, CDR2 ANQGSEA. CDR3 sequence: CSVEEASGQETQYF. CDR3 DNA sequence: TGCAGCGTTGAAGAGGCTAGCGGACAAGAGACCCAGTACTTC.

V is TRBV27 and J is TRBJ2-3, with TRBD2 identical over 8 bases. In germline, CDR1 is MNHEY, CDR2 SMNVEV (reference sequence). CDR3 length equals 15 residues. Losses at the gene ends were 2 bases for V and 4 bases for J; bases not matched to a gene: 5. CDR3 residues: CASSLGTSGSDTQYF. CDR3 DNA: TGTGCCAGCAGTTTAGGTACTAGCGGATCAGATACGCAGTATTTT.

CDR3 in DNA: TGTGCCAGCAGCTCTAGACAGGACAGGAACACCGGGGAGCTGTTTTTT. It is translated as CASSSRQDRNTGELFF. The genes are TRBV7-6 and TRBJ2-2, with a weak D call TRBD1 (6 bases). Germline CDR1 reads SGHVS; CDR2 reads FNYEAQ. Trimming cost V 4 bases and J 1 base, with 13 bases left between them. This CDR3 contains 16 residues.

The chain employs TRBV5-8 and TRBJ1-5; maybe TRBD1 (5 bases). The CDR3 has 17 residues. The V gene lost 0 bases and the J gene lost 6 bases, with 19 bases spanning the gap. Germline V gene data show CDR1 as SGHTS and CDR2 as YDEGEE. DNA of the CDR3: TGTGCCAGCAGCTTGGCCGGGGGTATAGGTGGGCTTCAGCCCCAGCATTTT. As protein: CASSLAGGIGGLQPQHF.

The V call is TRBV19, the J call TRBJ2-6; possibly TRBD1 for D (5 bases). Trimming took 5 bases from V and 0 from J, leaving 8 bases between them. The CDR3 runs to 15 residues. Germline values: CDR1 LNHDA, CDR2 SQIVND (reference sequence). The CDR3 loop is CASSQGTSGANVLTF. DNA of the CDR3: TGTGCCAGTAGTCAGGGTACCTCTGGGGCCAACGTCCTGACTTTC. The whole variable domain, remainder taken from reference TRBV19 and TRBJ2-6, is DGGITQSPKYLFRKEGQNVTLSCEQNLNHDAMYWYRQDPGQGLRLIYYSQIVNDFQKGDIAEGYSVSREKKESFPLTVTSAQKNPTAFYLCASSQGTSGANVLTFGAGSRLTVL.

This clone appeared once. The chain uses TRBV5-1 and TRBJ2-3; perhaps TRBD1 as D (5 bases). The CDR3 totals 15 residues. V was shortened by 0 bases and J by 2 bases, with 10 bases between the two germline ends. Germline CDR1 is SGHRS and CDR2 is YFSETQ. The CDR3, as DNA: TGCGCCAGCAGCTTGGTCCAGGGAACCACAGATACGCAGTATTTT. This gives the protein CASSLVQGTTDTQYF.

This chain joins TRBV27 and TRBJ1-1; 7 bases are shared with TRBD1. Germline CDR1 MNHEY, CDR2 SMNVEV (reference sequence). V shed 7 bases and J 4 bases; nucleotides not matched to a gene: 6. The length of the CDR3 is 13 residues. CDR3: CASKPTGRTEAFF. The CDR3 region has the DNA TGTGCCAGCAAACCGACAGGGCGCACTGAAGCTTTCTTT.

This chain links TRBV27 with TRBJ2-2; 8 nucleotides line up with TRBD2. The junction had 8 bases not matched to a gene; V was cut back by 7 bases and J by 7 bases. The CDR3 consists of 14 residues. Germline V gene data show CDR1 as MNHEY and CDR2 as SMNVEV (reference sequence). The DNA of the CDR3 is TGTGCCAGCACCCGGGGGGGCTCTCTCGGGGAGCTGTTTTTT. It encodes CASTRGGSLGELFF.

The J gene is TRBJ1-3, the V gene TRBV30; no reliable D call. V lost 2 bases, J lost 2 bases, and 7 bases lay in between. The germline V gene encodes CDR1 GTSNPN and CDR2 SVGIG (reference sequence). This CDR3 has 13 residues. For the CDR3, the DNA is TGTGCCTGGAGTTCCGGGGCTGGAAACACCATATATTTT. Its protein is CAWSSGAGNTIYF.

The V and J genes are TRBV11-1 and TRBJ2-7, with D tentatively TRBD1 (6 bases). Trimming removed 3 bases from V and 7 bases from J, with 13 bases in between. The CDR3 extends over 13 amino acids. CDR1 and CDR2 from the germline V gene are SGHAT and FQDESV (reference sequence). For the CDR3, the DNA is TGTGCCAGCAGCTTCGGTAGCACAGGGGAGCAGTACTTC. Protein product: CASSFGSTGEQYF.

The chain uses TRBV7-8 and TRBJ1-1; TRBD1 might be the D (6 bases). CDR3 size: 13 residues. The V and J ends lost 6 bases and 4 bases respectively, with 12 bases between them. In germline, CDR1 is SGHVS, CDR2 FQNEAQ. CDR3 amino acids: CASRAGRGTEAFF. The CDR3 nucleotides are TGTGCCAGCAGGGCGGGCAGGGGCACTGAAGCTTTCTTT.

This clone occurred once. The sample carries other DNA sequences with the same CDR3. The chain has TRBV4-1 and TRBJ1-2; a weak D match, TRBD1 (6 bases). Trimming stripped 3 bases from V and 8 bases from J, with 13 bases between. Germline V lookup: CDR1 MGHRA, CDR2 YSYEKL. This CDR3 is built from 13 residues. CDR3: CASSHTGAGGYTF. DNA of the CDR3: TGCGCCAGCAGCCATACGGGGGCGGGAGGCTACACCTTC.

This clone was detected a few times. V gene TRBV28 combines with J gene TRBJ2-2; D is tentatively TRBD1 or TRBD2 (5 bases each). Trimming stripped 3 bases from V and 7 bases from J, with 12 bases between. The CDR3 consists of 14 residues. CDR1 is MDHEN, CDR2 SYDVKM, per germline. CDR3 sequence reads: CASSFRGIGGELFF. Written as DNA, the CDR3 is TGTGCCAGCAGTTTCCGGGGCATCGGCGGGGAGCTGTTTTTT.

This chain uses TRBV29-1 with TRBJ1-1; TRBD1 might be the D (5 bases). V dropped 8 bases and J dropped 3 bases, with 13 bases sitting between them. The CDR3 extends over 12 amino acids. Per the germline V gene, CDR1 is SQVTM and CDR2 is ANQGSEA. The CDR3 is CSTRRGDTEAFF. The CDR3 DNA is TGCAGCACTCGAAGGGGCGACACTGAAGCTTTCTTT.

The chain has TRBV15 and TRBJ2-5; 9 bases match TRBD2. Germline CDR1 and CDR2: LNHNV and YYDKDF (reference sequence). This CDR3 has 16 amino acids. Trimming cost V 1 base and J 5 bases; bases outside gene matches: 8. The CDR3 coding sequence is TGTGCCACCAGCAGAGTCGAGGCGGGGGGGCCGGAGACCCAGTACTTC. As protein: CATSRVEAGGPETQYF.

The rearrangement links TRBV19 to TRBJ2-3, with D unclear. Germline V gives CDR1 LNHDA, CDR2 SQIVND (reference sequence). The CDR3 contains 13 residues. Trimming removed 5 bases from V and 2 bases from J, with 8 bases in between. The CDR3 loop reads CASSDTSTDTQYF. CDR3 in DNA: TGTGCCAGTAGTGACACGTCCACAGATACGCAGTATTTT.

This sequence joins TRBV7-8 and TRBJ2-6, with no clear D. The germline CDR1 and CDR2 sequences are SGHVS and FQNEAQ. The CDR3 extends over 18 amino acids. The V and J ends lost 5 bases and 0 bases respectively, with 17 bases between them. In DNA form, the CDR3 reads TGTGCCAGCAGCCGATACGGGCCCCTGAGCTCTGGGGCCAACGTCCTGACTTTC. Its translation: CASSRYGPLSSGANVLTF.

This chain joins TRBV19 and TRBJ1-5; D ambiguous. Trimming pared 4 bases from V and 6 bases from J, leaving 7 bases between. Germline CDR1 and CDR2: LNHDA and SQIVND (reference sequence). The CDR3 consists of 12 residues. This CDR3 reads CASSRFSQPQHF. The CDR3 DNA follows: TGTGCCAGTAGTAGGTTTAGTCAGCCCCAGCATTTT. The variable domain in full, completed from reference TRBV19 and TRBJ1-5, reads DGGITQSPKYLFRKEGQNVTLSCEQNLNHDAMYWYRQDPGQGLRLIYYSQIVNDFQKGDIAEGYSVSREKKESFPLTVTSAQKNPTAFYLCASSRFSQPQHFGDGTRLSIL.

The sample holds a few counts of this clone. The CDR3 sequence is CASSEGPSGGLSYEQYV. Here the CDR3 DNA reads TGTGCCAGCAGTGAGGGCCCTAGCGGGGGGCTCTCCTACGAGCAGTACGTC. This sequence joins TRBV2 and TRBJ2-7; TRBD2 aligns across 11 bases. Germline V CDR1 and CDR2: SNHLY, FYNNEI. J lost 0 bases, V lost 3 bases, and 7 bases had no gene match. The CDR3 is made up of 17 amino acids.

V is TRBV25-1 and J is TRBJ2-3, with D perhaps TRBD1 (6 bases). Trimming left V 5 bases short and J 2 bases short, with 20 bases between. The CDR3 has 17 amino acids. Germline V gene sequence: CDR1 MGHDK, CDR2 SYGVNS. The chain's CDR3 is CASSPYPGAKNTDTQYF. The CDR3 coding sequence is TGTGCCAGCAGTCCTTACCCAGGGGCCAAGAACACAGATACGCAGTATTTT.

The chain is built from TRBV30 and TRBJ1-1, with TRBD1 identical over 8 bases. The CDR3 totals 14 residues. Germline-derived CDR1 and CDR2 are GTSNPN and SVGIG (reference sequence). J gave up 11 bases and V 0 bases, and 11 bases lay outside the gene matches. CDR3 region: CAWSVGTGPQSAFF. The DNA for the CDR3 is TGTGCCTGGAGTGTGGGGACAGGACCACAGAGCGCTTTCTTT.